This T cell receptor (beta chain) was documented in a study of vaccination effects on CD4 cells after COVID-19. About the study: The cohort was immunized with two doses of either the BNT162b2 or mRNA-1273 vaccine.

Assay used: immunoSEQ multiplex PCR; TCRdb lists only in-frame clones, some missing. There are some 35,000 clones in the sample; 55% to 75% occur only once, and over 15% lies in the top ten. V dropped 5 bases and J dropped 5; count of bases not matched to a gene: 3. The germline V gene has CDR1 SGHAT and CDR2 FQNNGV. The CDR3 is 13 amino acids. To note about this clone: Its antigen remains unknown.

Regarding the study as a whole: Whether induced by infection or by vaccine, clones showed marked clonal contraction late after vaccination.

ViraFEST used viral peptide pools to expand antigen-specific CD4+ T cells before sequencing. Subsequent to a culture period of more than 8 days, CD4+ T cells were isolated. This individual tested PCR-positive for SARS-CoV-2 infection between March and December 2020. Days 3 and 7 saw half the medium replaced with IL-2 medium. The chain joins TRBV11-2 to TRBJ2-5, with TRBD2 identical over 9 bases. The specimen comprised CD4+ T cells from PBMCs cultured with HCoV-NL63 spike peptides, sampled before COVID-19 vaccination. The TCR comes from a human donor who had a prior SARS-CoV-2 infection. The CDR3 region has the DNA TGTGCCAGCAGCACGCGGGGGGGGGAGACCCAGTACTTC. Residues: CASSTRGGETQYF.